The 23 T cell receptor beta chains in this list originate from one sample, sequenced in a study of identical twins (dated by TCRdb to 2015 to 2016). Libraries were built with 5' RACE. TCRdb lists the instrument as Illumina HiSeq 2000. TCRdb trimmed the raw reads at Q25, called clones with MiXCR and kept productive beta chains. Under each unique CDR3 protein, matching rows form one entry showing the most common genes and DNA. The sample profile shows hundreds of thousands of distinct CDR3 sequences; roughly 6% of them were found once. Roughly 1.6% of the sample is held by the ten biggest clonotypes. What was sequenced was naive T cells sorted from blood. What this sample's cell subset or site label stands for: cells isolated with a human naive T-cell isolation kit. The source is a man aged 18 to 29 in good health.

There are many counts of this clonotype. This chain's CDR3 is CASMPVQGREQYV. In DNA form, the CDR3 reads TGTGCCAGCATGCCCGTACAGGGCCGGGAGCAGTACGTC. The gene calls are TRBV6-1 and TRBJ2-7, with D perhaps TRBD1 (6 bases). Germline assignment: CDR1 MNHNS and CDR2 SASEGT. V was shortened by 7 bases and J by 7 bases, with 17 bases between the two germline ends. The CDR3 covers 13 residues.

This clonotype was counted only a few times. The CDR3 DNA sequence: TGTGCCAGCTCACCACAGGGTATCGATTGGAATGAGCAGTTCTTC. This codes for CASSPQGIDWNEQFF. This rearrangement joins TRBV18 to TRBJ2-1, with D unresolved. The CDR3 is made up of 15 amino acids. The germline V gene has CDR1 KGHSH and CDR2 LQKENI. Trimming took 1 base from V and 7 from J, leaving 14 bases between them.

The chain employs TRBV30 and TRBJ2-3, with unresolved D. Germline V CDR1 and CDR2: GTSNPN, SVGIG (reference sequence). This CDR3 contains 10 residues. V lost 8 bases and J lost 6, with 9 bases in between. In DNA, the CDR3 is TGTGCCGGTGTGGGGGATACGCAGTATTTT. Protein: CAGVGDTQYF.

With regard to this clonotype: At one end the junction does not follow the germline gene, possibly because of a read error. The rearrangement joins TRBV28 to TRBJ2-3; TRBD2 matches 11 bases. The CDR3 has 14 amino acids. Germline values: CDR1 MDHEN, CDR2 SYDVKM. The CDR3 DNA reads as TGTGCCAGCAGTGGCGGACTAGCGGGCTCGGGGTCCCATTTT. Protein product: CASSGGLAGSGSHF.

This clonotype was seen only a few times. The genes are TRBV4-3 and TRBJ2-1, with a weak D call TRBD2 (5 bases). V dropped 0 bases and J dropped 2 bases, with 20 bases sitting between them. The CDR3 is 19 residues long. The germline gives CDR1 LGHNA, CDR2 YSLEER. CDR3 DNA sequence: TGCGCCAGCAGCCAAGATGCCCCCCTCTTTACGGGAACCTACAATGAGCAGTTCTTC. This encodes CASSQDAPLFTGTYNEQFF.

This chain connects TRBV6-1 to TRBJ1-5; the match to TRBD1 covers 11 bases. The V gene end was trimmed by 11 bases and the J gene end by 7 bases; junction bases not matched to a gene: 7. Germline CDR1 reads MNHNS; CDR2 reads SASEGT. The CDR3 consists of 13 residues. The CDR3 is CAGGQGARQPQHF. The CDR3 bases are TGTGCCGGTGGACAGGGGGCGAGGCAGCCCCAGCATTTT.

The chain links TRBV6-1 to TRBJ2-5; D uncertain. CDR1 is MNHNS and CDR2 is SASEGT in the germline V gene. CDR3 length: 17 amino acids. V dropped 0 bases and J dropped 6 bases, with 20 bases sitting between them. The CDR3 nucleotides are TGTGCCAGCAGTGAAGCGTGGGCCCTTCAATCGCTAAAGACCCAGTACTTC. Translated: CASSEAWALQSLKTQYF.

This clonotype was seen only a few times. The chain is built from TRBV11-3 and TRBJ2-6; no clear D gene. The CDR3 covers 16 residues. The ends were cut back, 1 base at V and 1 base at J, with 8 bases in the middle. Germline assignment: CDR1 SGHNT and CDR2 YENEEA. CDR3: CASSLGGLSGANVLTF. CDR3 DNA sequence: TGTGCCAGCAGCTTAGGAGGCTTATCTGGGGCCAACGTCCTGACTTTC.

This clonotype was seen only a few times. This chain uses TRBV7-9 with TRBJ2-1, with D possibly matching TRBD1 (6 bases). Trimming removed 5 bases at V and 1 base at J, with 15 bases between. Looked up from germline, CDR1 is SEHNR and CDR2 is FQNEAQ (reference sequence). This CDR3 has 16 residues. CDR3 nucleotides: TGTGCCAGCAGCCCCACGAGCAGGGGTTCCTACAATGAGCAGTTCTTC. Its protein is CASSPTSRGSYNEQFF. Combining the CDR3 with reference TRBV7-9 and TRBJ2-1 gives the whole variable domain DTGVSQNPRHKITKRGQNVTFRCDPISEHNRLYWYRQTLGQGPEFLTYFQNEAQLEKSRLLSDRFSAERPKGSFSTLEIQRTEQGDSAMYLCASSPTSRGSYNEQFFGPGTRLTVL.

This clonotype was counted at least ten times. The chain couples TRBV5-1 to TRBJ2-7; unclear D gene. Germline V gene lookup returns CDR1 SGHRS and CDR2 YFSETQ. V dropped 0 bases and J dropped 0 bases, with 7 bases sitting between them. The CDR3 is made up of 14 amino acids. CDR3 region: CASSLAQASYEQYF. As DNA, the CDR3 is TGCGCCAGCAGCTTGGCCCAGGCCTCCTACGAGCAGTACTTC.

This clonotype was detected ten times or more. The chain joins TRBV20-1 to TRBJ2-7; D is unclear. Trimming left V 1 base short and J 0 bases short, with 10 bases between. The length of the CDR3 is 14 residues. Germline loops: CDR1 DFQATT, CDR2 SNEGSKA (reference sequence). The CDR3 region is CSARGPFSSYEQYF. The CDR3 DNA reads as TGCAGTGCTAGAGGGCCCTTTAGCTCCTACGAGCAGTACTTC.

This clonotype came up a few times. The chain employs TRBV24-1 and TRBJ2-2; D is uncertain. The CDR3 length is 14 residues. Trimming took off 12 bases at V and 1 base at J, with 14 bases between the two ends. Looked up from germline, CDR1 is KGHDR and CDR2 is SFDVKD. The CDR3 is CASGWSENTGELFF. In DNA form, the CDR3 reads TGTGCCTCAGGTTGGTCCGAGAACACCGGGGAGCTGTTTTTT.

This clonotype was recorded many times. This chain connects TRBV7-6 to TRBJ2-1; possible D gene TRBD2, 7 bases. CDR3 length: 14 amino acids. The V gene's germline CDR1 is SGHVS and CDR2 FNYEAQ. Trimming took off 5 bases at V and 4 bases at J, with 12 bases between the two ends. CDR3 in DNA: TGTGCCAGCAGCCCCAAGGGGGGGTACAATGAGCAGTTCTTC. Its protein is CASSPKGGYNEQFF.

This rearrangement joins TRBV7-6 to TRBJ2-7; no clear D. The CDR3 has 14 amino acids. The V end was cut by 1 base, the J end by 3 bases, with 10 bases between. Germline CDR1 is SGHVS and CDR2 is FNYEAQ. The CDR3 DNA reads as TGTGCCAGCAGCTTAGGTATAGAAGGCTACGAGCAGTACTTC. Translating it yields CASSLGIEGYEQYF.

This clonotype was picked up many times. The gene calls are TRBV3-1 and TRBJ2-1; D is undetermined. V lost 2 bases, J lost 11 bases, and 10 bases lay in between. Germline V lookup: CDR1 LGHDT, CDR2 YNNKEL (reference sequence). This CDR3 has 12 residues. Here the CDR3 reads CASSQSADQQFF. The CDR3 DNA sequence: TGTGCCAGCAGCCAATCCGCAGACCAGCAGTTCTTC.

CDR3 in amino acids: CASSLIQGAGYGYTF. The CDR3 nucleotides are TGCGCCAGCAGCTTGATACAGGGGGCAGGCTATGGCTACACCTTC. The chain is built from TRBV5-1 and TRBJ1-2, with 9 bases aligning to TRBD1. The V and J ends lost 1 base and 4 bases, in that order; junction bases with no gene match: 5. From germline, CDR1 is SGHRS and CDR2 YFSETQ. The CDR3 length is 15 residues.

This clonotype came up a few times. The chain links TRBV6-6 to TRBJ2-6, with no clear D. Trimming took off 9 bases at V and 6 bases at J, with 12 bases between the two ends. The CDR3 is 13 residues long. CDR1 and CDR2 (germline): MNHNY, SVGAGI (reference sequence). The CDR3 sequence is CASVEDVANVLTF. CDR3 nucleotide sequence: TGTGCCAGTGTTGAGGACGTGGCCAACGTCCTGACTTTC.

This clonotype has just a few counts. V gene TRBV20-1 combines with J gene TRBJ1-6, with D tentatively TRBD1 (6 bases). CDR1 and CDR2 (germline): DFQATT, SNEGSKA (reference sequence). V dropped 5 bases and J dropped 0 bases, with 14 bases sitting between them. There are 16 residues in the CDR3. The CDR3 loop is CSAVTGRSSYNSPLHF. The CDR3 DNA reads as TGCAGTGCTGTTACAGGGAGGAGCTCCTATAATTCACCCCTCCACTTT.

This clonotype came up a few times. The chain recombines TRBV5-6 with TRBJ2-5; TRBD2 matches at 7 bases. From germline, CDR1 is SGHDT and CDR2 YYEEEE. The CDR3 is 13 residues long. The V segment lost 1 base and the J segment 4 bases; nucleotides outside the gene matches: 1. CDR3 loop: CASSLRGVETQYF. The CDR3 bases are TGTGCCAGCAGCTTGCGGGGGGTAGAGACCCAGTACTTC. Full variable domain (outside the CDR3, taken from reference TRBV5-6 and TRBJ2-5): DAGVTQSPTHLIKTRGQQVTLRCSPKSGHDTVSWYQQALGQGPQFIFQYYEEEERQRGNFPDRFSGHQFPNYSSELNVNALLLGDSALYLCASSLRGVETQYFGPGTRLLVL.

This clonotype was found a few times. This chain connects TRBV5-8 to TRBJ2-3; tentative D call: TRBD2 (6 bases). V was trimmed by 2 bases and J by 5 bases, leaving 9 bases between them. This CDR3 comprises 13 residues. Germline loops: CDR1 SGHTS, CDR2 YDEGEE. The CDR3 nucleotides are TGTGCCAGCAGCTTCCAGCGGGTAGATACGCAGTATTTT. This sequence encodes CASSFQRVDTQYF.

The chain joins TRBV19 to TRBJ2-1, with D perhaps TRBD2 (6 bases). The CDR3 has 15 amino acids. CDR1 and CDR2 from the germline V gene are LNHDA and SQIVND (reference sequence). Between the trimmed V and J ends, which lost 2 bases and 2 bases, there was a span of 10 bases. Here the CDR3 reads CASSIRDSPYNEQFF. The CDR3, as DNA: TGTGCCAGTAGTATACGGGACTCACCCTACAATGAGCAGTTCTTC. Variable domain in full (rest from reference TRBV19 and TRBJ2-1): DGGITQSPKYLFRKEGQNVTLSCEQNLNHDAMYWYRQDPGQGLRLIYYSQIVNDFQKGDIAEGYSVSREKKESFPLTVTSAQKNPTAFYLCASSIRDSPYNEQFFGPGTRLTVL.

Many counts were recorded for this clonotype. V and J are TRBV25-1 and TRBJ2-1; a weak D match, TRBD2 (5 bases). The CDR3 is 15 residues long. Between the trimmed V and J ends, which lost 1 base and 6 bases, there was a span of 13 bases. Per the germline V gene, CDR1 is MGHDK and CDR2 is SYGVNS. The DNA of the CDR3 is TGTGCCAGCAGTGAATCCTCGCACGGAGGCAATGAGCAGTTCTTC. Translating gives CASSESSHGGNEQFF.

In this sample, this clonotype turned up many times. The chain has TRBV24-1 and TRBJ2-1, with no clear D. The CDR3 has 12 residues. Trimming removed 6 bases at V and 1 base at J, with 3 bases between. CDR1 and CDR2 from the germline V gene are KGHDR and SFDVKD. The CDR3 region is CATSRSYNEQFF. The CDR3 bases are TGTGCCACCAGTAGGTCCTACAATGAGCAGTTCTTC.